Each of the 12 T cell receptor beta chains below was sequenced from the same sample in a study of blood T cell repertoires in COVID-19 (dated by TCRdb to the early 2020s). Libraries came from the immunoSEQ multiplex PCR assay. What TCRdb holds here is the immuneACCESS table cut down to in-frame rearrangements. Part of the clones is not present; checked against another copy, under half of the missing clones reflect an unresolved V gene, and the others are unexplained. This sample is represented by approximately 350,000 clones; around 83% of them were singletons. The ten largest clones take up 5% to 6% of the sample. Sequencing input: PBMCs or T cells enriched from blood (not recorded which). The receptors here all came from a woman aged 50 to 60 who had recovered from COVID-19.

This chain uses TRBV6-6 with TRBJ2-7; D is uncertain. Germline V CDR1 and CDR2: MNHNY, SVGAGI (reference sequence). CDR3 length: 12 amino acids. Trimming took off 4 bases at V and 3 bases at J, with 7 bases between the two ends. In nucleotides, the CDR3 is TGTGCCAGCAGTTCGCCTAGCTACGAGCAGTACTTC. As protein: CASSSPSYEQYF.

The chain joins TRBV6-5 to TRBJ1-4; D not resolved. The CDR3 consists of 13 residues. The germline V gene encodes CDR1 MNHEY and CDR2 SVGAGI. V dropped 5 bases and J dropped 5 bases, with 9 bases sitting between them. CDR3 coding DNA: TGTGCCAGCAGTACCCAGAAGAATGAAAAACTGTTTTTT. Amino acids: CASSTQKNEKLFF.

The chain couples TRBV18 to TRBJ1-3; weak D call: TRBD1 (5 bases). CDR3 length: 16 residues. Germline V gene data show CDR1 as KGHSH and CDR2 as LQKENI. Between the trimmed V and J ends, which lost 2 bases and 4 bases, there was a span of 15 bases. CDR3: CASSPRGSPSGNTIYF. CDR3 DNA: TGTGCCAGCTCACCAAGGGGCAGTCCGTCGGGAAACACCATATATTTT.

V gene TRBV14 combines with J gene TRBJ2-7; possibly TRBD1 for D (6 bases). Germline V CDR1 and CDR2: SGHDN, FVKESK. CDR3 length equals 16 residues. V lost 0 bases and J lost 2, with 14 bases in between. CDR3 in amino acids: CASSQDLNRAPYEQYF. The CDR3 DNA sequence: TGTGCCAGCAGCCAAGATCTGAACAGGGCCCCCTACGAGCAGTACTTC.

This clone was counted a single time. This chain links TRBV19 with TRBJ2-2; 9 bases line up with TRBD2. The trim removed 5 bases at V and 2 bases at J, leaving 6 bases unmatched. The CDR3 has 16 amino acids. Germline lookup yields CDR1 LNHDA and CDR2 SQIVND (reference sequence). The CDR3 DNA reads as TGTGCCAGTAGTCTCCCTAGCGGGATAAACACCGGGGAGCTGTTTTTT. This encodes CASSLPSGINTGELFF.

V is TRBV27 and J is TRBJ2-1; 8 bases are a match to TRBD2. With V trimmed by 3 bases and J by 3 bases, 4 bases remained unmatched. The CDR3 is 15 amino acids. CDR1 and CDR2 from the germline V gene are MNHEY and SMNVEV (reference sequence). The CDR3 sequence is CASSLEGLGYNEQFF. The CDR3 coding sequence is TGTGCCAGCAGTTTGGAGGGACTAGGCTACAATGAGCAGTTCTTC.

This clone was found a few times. CDR3 bases: TGTGCCAGCAGTTCTCAGGGGTATGGCTACACCTTC. Translated, it gives CASSSQGYGYTF. V gene TRBV12-3 or TRBV12-4 combines with J gene TRBJ1-2; possibly TRBD1 for D (6 bases). V lost 4 bases, J lost 5 bases, and 8 bases lay in between. The CDR3 is made up of 12 amino acids.

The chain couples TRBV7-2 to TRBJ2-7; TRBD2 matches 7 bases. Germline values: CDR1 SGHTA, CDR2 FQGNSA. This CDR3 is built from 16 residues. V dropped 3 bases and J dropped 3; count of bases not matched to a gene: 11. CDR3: CASSFRRETKHYEQYF. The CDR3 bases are TGTGCCAGCAGCTTTCGGCGGGAGACCAAACACTACGAGCAGTACTTC. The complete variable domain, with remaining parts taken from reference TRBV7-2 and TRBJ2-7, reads GAGVSQSPSNKVTEKGKDVELRCDPISGHTALYWYRQSLGQGLEFLIYFQGNSAPDKSGLPSDRFSAERTGGSVSTLTIQRTQQEDSAVYLCASSFRRETKHYEQYFGPGTRLTVT.

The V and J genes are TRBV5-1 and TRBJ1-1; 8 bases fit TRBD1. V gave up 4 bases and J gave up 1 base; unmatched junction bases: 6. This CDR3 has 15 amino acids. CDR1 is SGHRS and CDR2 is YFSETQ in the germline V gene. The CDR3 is CASSETGAANTEAFF. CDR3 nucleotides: TGCGCCAGCAGCGAGACAGGGGCGGCGAACACTGAAGCTTTCTTT.

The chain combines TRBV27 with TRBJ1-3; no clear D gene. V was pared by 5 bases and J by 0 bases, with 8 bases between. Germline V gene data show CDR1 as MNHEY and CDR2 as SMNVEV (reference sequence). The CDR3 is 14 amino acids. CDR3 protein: CASSAQNSGNTIYF. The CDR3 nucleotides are TGTGCCAGCAGTGCTCAGAACTCTGGAAACACCATATATTTT.

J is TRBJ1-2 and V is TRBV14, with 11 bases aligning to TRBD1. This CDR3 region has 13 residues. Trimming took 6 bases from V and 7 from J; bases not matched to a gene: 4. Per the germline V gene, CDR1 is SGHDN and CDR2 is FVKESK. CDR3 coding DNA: TGTGCCAGCAGGGGACAGGGGGAGAGTGGCTACACCTTC. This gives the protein CASRGQGESGYTF.

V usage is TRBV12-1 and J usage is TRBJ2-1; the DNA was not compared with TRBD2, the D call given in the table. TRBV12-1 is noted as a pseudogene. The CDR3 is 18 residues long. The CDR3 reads CASRYPGLAGVSYNEQFF. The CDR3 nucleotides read TGTGCCAGCAGGTACCCGGGGCTAGCGGGCGTCTCCTACAATGAGCAGTTCTTC.